Below, 16 T cell receptor beta chains from the same sample are listed, as sequenced in a study of vaccination and CD4 T cells after COVID-19. Stated treatment: approximately 9-day PBMC culture with coronavirus spike peptide pools or control peptides (ViraFEST assay). According to the study, CD4+ T cells from the unexposed donor were gathered ahead of the COVID-19 pandemic (2011-2018). An Oncomine TCR Beta short-read assay was used to sequence the DNA from cultured CD4+ T cells. A single record per CDR3 protein comes from TCRdb applying MiXCR to the PCR reads. The sample includes over 3,000 distinct CDR3 sequences, approximately 25% of them seen just once. These TCRs are of unknown antigen specificity. Sequencing was carried out using CD4+ T cells from blood, cultured in vitro. The origin of the receptors is a human donor in good health.

J is TRBJ2-5 and V is TRBV6-1; D is perhaps TRBD1 (6 bases). Deletions cut 1 base from V and 2 bases from J, with 11 bases between. CDR3 size: 15 residues. Germline lookup yields CDR1 MNHNS and CDR2 SASEGT. DNA for the CDR3: TGTGCCAGCAGTGAAGGGTGGACAGATCAAGAGACCCAGTACTTC. It specifies CASSEGWTDQETQYF.

The chain has TRBV7-3 and TRBJ2-2, with 8 bases aligning to TRBD2. The CDR3 consists of 14 residues. Germline-derived CDR1 and CDR2 are SGHTA and FQGTGA. The junction had 4 bases not matched to a gene; V was cut back by 6 bases and J by 4 bases. CDR3: CASSPSGSTGELFF. The CDR3 DNA reads as TGTGCCAGCAGTCCTAGCGGGTCCACCGGGGAGCTGTTTTTT.

This clonotype is medium-sized within its sample. The CDR3, as DNA: TGTGCCACCAGCAGAGCTACGGGTGTGGGCGGCTACACCTTC. This codes for CATSRATGVGGYTF. The gene calls are TRBV15 and TRBJ1-2; D gene uncertain. This CDR3 has 14 residues. Germline lookup yields CDR1 LNHNV and CDR2 YYDKDF (reference sequence). Trimming removed 1 base at V and 8 bases at J, with 14 bases between.

This chain connects TRBV6-2 or TRBV6-3 to TRBJ1-2; the D is unclear. In germline, CDR1 is MNHEY, CDR2 SVGEGT. CDR3 length: 13 amino acids. Trimming left V 4 bases short and J 2 bases short, with 8 bases between. The CDR3 DNA follows: TGTGCCAGCAGTTCGCAGCGCAACTATGGCTACACCTTC. Translation gives CASSSQRNYGYTF.

This clonotype appeared a few times. The J gene is TRBJ2-3, the V gene TRBV4-3; D perhaps matches TRBD1 (8 bases). Deletions cut 5 bases from V and 7 bases from J, with 22 bases between. The CDR3 covers 16 residues. Germline assignment: CDR1 LGHNA and CDR2 YSLEER. Here the CDR3 reads CASSGGADRGGYTQYF. In DNA, the CDR3 is TGCGCCAGCAGCGGGGGGGCTGACAGGGGAGGATATACGCAGTATTTT.

This clonotype turned up a few times. V usage is TRBV19 and J usage is TRBJ2-2; D may correspond to TRBD1 or TRBD2 (5 bases each). The CDR3 totals 14 residues. Germline CDR1 LNHDA, CDR2 SQIVND (reference sequence). V lost 3 bases and J 3 bases, leaving 8 bases between the germline ends. CDR3: CASSMQGHTGELFF. The CDR3 DNA reads TGTGCCAGTAGTATGCAGGGACACACCGGGGAGCTGTTTTTT.

This clonotype was seen a few times. The chain recombines TRBV2 with TRBJ1-2; perhaps TRBD1 as D (5 bases). Germline V gene data show CDR1 as SNHLY and CDR2 as FYNNEI. V gave up 2 bases and J gave up 8 bases, with 15 bases separating them. The length of the CDR3 is 14 residues. In DNA form, the CDR3 reads TGTGCCAGCAGTGAATCAAAGACAGATCGAGGCTACACCTTC. Its translation is CASSESKTDRGYTF.

This clonotype was counted between two and nine times. This sequence joins TRBV27 and TRBJ2-1; D remains unclear. The germline gives CDR1 MNHEY, CDR2 SMNVEV (reference sequence). Deletions cut 0 bases from V and 10 bases from J, with 13 bases between. This CDR3 is built from 14 residues. Here the CDR3 DNA reads TGTGCCAGCAGTTTATCGTCGATCCTTGGAGAGCAGTTCTTC. It codes for CASSLSSILGEQFF.

The V gene is TRBV30, the J gene TRBJ1-6, with 8 bases that match TRBD1. With 1 base clipped from V and 10 bases from J, the junction kept 6 bases outside the gene matches. CDR1 is GTSNPN and CDR2 is SVGIG in the germline V gene (reference sequence). This CDR3 has 14 residues. The CDR3 DNA is TGTGCCTGGAGTGAGACAGGGGACCGCTCACCCCTCCACTTT. As protein: CAWSETGDRSPLHF.

This clonotype counts as large (0.1 to 1%). This chain connects TRBV20-1 to TRBJ1-2; TRBD1 might be the D (5 bases). CDR1 is DFQATT and CDR2 is SNEGSKA in the germline V gene (reference sequence). Trimming cost V 0 bases and J 3 bases, with 20 bases left between them. The CDR3 runs to 17 residues. The CDR3 is CSARERRQTLSYYGYTF. CDR3 in DNA: TGCAGTGCTAGAGAACGACGACAGACGCTATCTTACTATGGCTACACCTTC.

The chain links TRBV4-3 to TRBJ2-1; tentatively, D is TRBD2 (6 bases). This CDR3 comprises 18 residues. V lost 2 bases and J 9 bases, leaving 26 bases between the germline ends. Germline lookup yields CDR1 LGHNA and CDR2 YSLEER. CDR3 nucleotide sequence: TGCGCCAGCAGCCAAATCCGGGGGTTGCAGGTTCCAAAGGGTGAGCAGTTCTTC. This gives the protein CASSQIRGLQVPKGEQFF.

This clonotype has only a few counts. The CDR3 here is CASRSGMGQGAVGNTIYF. The CDR3 nucleotides are TGTGCCAGCAGAAGCGGAATGGGACAGGGGGCTGTTGGAAACACCATATATTTT. The genes are TRBV6-1 and TRBJ1-3; 12 nucleotides line up with TRBD1. CDR3 length: 18 residues. Germline CDR1 and CDR2: MNHNS and SASEGT. The J segment lost 3 bases and the V segment lost 6 bases, leaving 12 bases of the junction unmatched.

This clonotype was seen a handful of times. The CDR3 DNA follows: TGTGCCAGCAGGCCCGGTGGAGTAGCGAACTATGGCTACACCTTC. Translation gives CASRPGGVANYGYTF. This chain connects TRBV28 to TRBJ1-2; D gene ambiguous. CDR1 MDHEN and CDR2 SYDVKM come from the germline V gene. The CDR3 loop spans 15 amino acids. V shed 6 bases and J shed 2 bases, with 16 bases lying between them.

This clonotype was seen a handful of times. This chain uses TRBV6-5 with TRBJ1-2; D remains unclear. From germline, CDR1 is MNHEY and CDR2 SVGAGI. The V end lost 1 base, the J end lost 8 bases, and 8 bases lay between the germline ends. The CDR3 extends over 12 amino acids. The CDR3 region has the DNA TGTGCCAGCAGTTACTTTCTTGGGGGCTACACCTTC. Its protein is CASSYFLGGYTF.

The chain links TRBV7-9 to TRBJ1-4; TRBD1 aligns across 8 bases. The CDR3 consists of 15 residues. Germline CDR1 SEHNR, CDR2 FQNEAQ (reference sequence). The J segment lost 7 bases and the V segment lost 4 bases, leaving 8 bases of the junction unmatched. In nucleotides, the CDR3 is TGTGCCAGCAGCTCTTCCGGGACAGGTTCTGAAAAACTGTTTTTT. This gives the protein CASSSSGTGSEKLFF.

The chain links TRBV20-1 to TRBJ1-2; TRBD1 aligns across 7 bases. Germline CDR1 is DFQATT and CDR2 is SNEGSKA (reference sequence). The CDR3 is 14 residues long. V shed 6 bases and J 0 bases; nucleotides not matched to a gene: 7. The CDR3 DNA reads as TGCAGTGCCCAACCGGACAGGACTAACTATGGCTACACCTTC. This codes for CSAQPDRTNYGYTF.